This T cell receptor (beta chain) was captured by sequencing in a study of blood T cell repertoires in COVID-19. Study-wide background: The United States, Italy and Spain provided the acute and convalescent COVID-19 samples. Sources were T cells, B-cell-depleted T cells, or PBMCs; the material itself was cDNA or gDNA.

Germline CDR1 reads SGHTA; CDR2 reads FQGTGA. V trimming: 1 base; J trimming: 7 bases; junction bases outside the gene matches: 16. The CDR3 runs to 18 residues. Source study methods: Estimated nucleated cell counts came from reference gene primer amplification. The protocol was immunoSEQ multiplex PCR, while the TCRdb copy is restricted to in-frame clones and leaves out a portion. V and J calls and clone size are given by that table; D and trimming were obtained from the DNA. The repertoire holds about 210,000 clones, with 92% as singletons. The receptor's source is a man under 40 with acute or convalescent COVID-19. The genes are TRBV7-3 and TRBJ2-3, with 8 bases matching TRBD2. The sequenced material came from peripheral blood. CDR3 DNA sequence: TGTGCCAGCAGCTTAATAACCACACCCGGGACTAGGAGGAATACGCAGTATTTT. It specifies CASSLITTPGTRRNTQYF.